This T cell receptor (beta chain) was sequenced during a study of T cell responses to AZD1222 COVID-19 vaccine. Findings and limits, study-wide: Donors skewed white British and female; clonal diversity was possibly underestimated. In all cases, repertoires were sampled only after the peak T cell response.

To note about this clone: The antigen remains undetermined.

TCRdb's copy holds only in-frame clones and misses some; the assay was immunoSEQ multiplex PCR. The sample gives about 150,000 clones, about 92% of which show up once; under 2% is in the top ten. V shed 4 bases and J shed 10 bases, with 14 bases lying between them. The CDR3 is 13 residues long. In germline, CDR1 is LGHDT, CDR2 YNNKEL (reference sequence). The clonotype comes from an adult in good health. The chain is built from TRBV3-1 (or the pseudogene TRBV3-2) and TRBJ2-1; D is perhaps TRBD2 (7 bases). The sample here was peripheral blood, taken on day 0 of AZD1222 vaccination. CDR3 nucleotide sequence: TGTGCCAGCAGCCCCTGGGGGGGCTCCGAGCAGTTCTTC. Protein sequence: CASSPWGGSEQFF.